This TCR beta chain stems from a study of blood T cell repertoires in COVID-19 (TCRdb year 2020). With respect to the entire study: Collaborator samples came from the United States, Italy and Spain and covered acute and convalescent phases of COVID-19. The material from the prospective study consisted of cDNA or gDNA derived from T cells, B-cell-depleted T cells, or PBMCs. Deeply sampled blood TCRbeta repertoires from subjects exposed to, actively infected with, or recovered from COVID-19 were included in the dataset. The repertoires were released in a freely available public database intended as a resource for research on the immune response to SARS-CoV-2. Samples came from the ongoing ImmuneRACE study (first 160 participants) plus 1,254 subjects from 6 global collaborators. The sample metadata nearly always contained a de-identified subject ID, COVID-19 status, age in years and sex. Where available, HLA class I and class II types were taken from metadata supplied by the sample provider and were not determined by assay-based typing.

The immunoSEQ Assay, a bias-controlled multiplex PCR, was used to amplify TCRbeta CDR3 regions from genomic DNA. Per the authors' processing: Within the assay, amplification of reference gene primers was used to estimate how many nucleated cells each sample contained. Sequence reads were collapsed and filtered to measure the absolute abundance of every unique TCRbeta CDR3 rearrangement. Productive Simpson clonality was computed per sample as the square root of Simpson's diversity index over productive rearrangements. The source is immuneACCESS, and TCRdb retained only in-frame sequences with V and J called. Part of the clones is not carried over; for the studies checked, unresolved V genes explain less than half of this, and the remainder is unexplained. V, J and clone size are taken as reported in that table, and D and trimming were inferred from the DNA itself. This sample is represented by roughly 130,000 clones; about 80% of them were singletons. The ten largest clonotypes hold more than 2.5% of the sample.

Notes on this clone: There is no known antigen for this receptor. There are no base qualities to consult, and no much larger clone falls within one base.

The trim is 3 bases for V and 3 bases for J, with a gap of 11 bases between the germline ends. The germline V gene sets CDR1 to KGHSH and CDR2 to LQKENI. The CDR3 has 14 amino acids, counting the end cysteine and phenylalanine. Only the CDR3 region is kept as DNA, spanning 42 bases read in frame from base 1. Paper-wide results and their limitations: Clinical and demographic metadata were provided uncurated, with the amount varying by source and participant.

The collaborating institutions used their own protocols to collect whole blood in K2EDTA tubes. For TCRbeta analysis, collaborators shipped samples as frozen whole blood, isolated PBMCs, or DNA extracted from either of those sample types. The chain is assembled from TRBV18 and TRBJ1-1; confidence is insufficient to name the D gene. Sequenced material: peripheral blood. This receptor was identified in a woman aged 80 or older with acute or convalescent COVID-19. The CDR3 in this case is CASSPSSPYTEAFF. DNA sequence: TGTGCCAGCTCACCCAGTTCACCCTACACTGAAGCTTTCTTT.